This is a list of T cell receptor beta chains from one sample in a study of OX40 agonist ivuxolimab in advanced cancers. TCRdb's copy holds only in-frame clones and misses some; the assay was immunoSEQ multiplex PCR. The sample yields about 96,000 clones, about four fifths seen once. Material: CD4+ or CD8+ T cells sorted from blood, obtained in a trial of the OX40 agonist ivuxolimab. These receptors were collected from an adult with an advanced solid tumor such as melanoma, head and neck, liver or kidney cancer. CDR3s include the opening cysteine and the closing phenylalanine or tryptophan. The D gene is left open where the match is weak. A clone size is listed for some rows: how often the clone was seen (once, few, many), or a class if it is expanded.

CDR3 length	clone size	V gene	D gene	J gene	CDR3 DNA	CDR3 protein
19	.	TRBV23-1	.	TRBJ1-6	TGCGCCAGCAGTCAATCCGAAGGGCCGGTTAGCTCCTATAATTCACCCCTCCACTTT	CASSQSEGPVSSYNSPLHF
16	.	TRBV23-1	TRBD1	TRBJ2-7	TGCGCCAGCAGTCAATCGCTGGGACAGGCTTACTACGAGCAGTACTTC	CASSQSLGQAYYEQYF
15	once	TRBV4-1	.	TRBJ1-3	TGCGCCAGCAGCCAAGGTATAGGAGGGGTTGACACCATATATTTT	CASSQGIGGVDTIYF
13	.	TRBV19	.	TRBJ2-7	TGTGCCAGTAGTATAGGTCGGGGCTACGAGCAGTACTTC	CASSIGRGYEQYF
14	.	TRBV4-1	.	TRBJ2-7	TGCGCCAGCAGCCAAGACAACGGCTCCTACGAGCAGTACTTC	CASSQDNGSYEQYF
14	.	TRBV7-2	TRBD1	TRBJ1-6	TGTGCCAGCAGCTTAGGGCAGGGGGGTTCACCCCTCCACTTT	CASSLGQGGSPLHF
16	.	TRBV7-9	TRBD2	TRBJ2-7	TGTGCCAGCAGCAAGTCTCCGGGACTAGCCACCTTTGGGCAGTACTTC	CASSKSPGLATFGQYF
12	.	TRBV7-2	TRBD2	TRBJ2-1	TGTGCCAGCAGGCGGGAGGGAAATGAGCAGTTCTTC	CASRREGNEQFF
15	.	TRBV7-2	.	TRBJ2-7	TGTGCCAGCAGCTCGGGGGTGGGGGAAACCTACGAGCAGTACTTC	CASSSGVGETYEQYF
13	few	TRBV30	.	TRBJ1-1	TGTGCCTGGAGTGTACGGGTGGGGACTGAAGCTTTCTTT	CAWSVRVGTEAFF
14	once	TRBV7-9	.	TRBJ2-2	TGTGCCAGCAGCCCCGGGACAACGGCCTGGGAGCTGTTTTTT	CASSPGTTAWELFF
15	.	TRBV2	.	TRBJ2-7	TGTGCCAGCAGAGAAGAGACAGGAGAGTGGTACGAGCAGTACTTC	CASREETGEWYEQYF
14	.	TRBV7-2	.	TRBJ2-7	TGTGCCAGCACCACCGCAGCGGCGACCTACGAGCAGTACTTC	CASTTAAATYEQYF
14	.	TRBV5-6	.	TRBJ1-2	TGTGCCAGCAGCTTGTACCTGGGAATATATGGCTACACCTTC	CASSLYLGIYGYTF
18	.	TRBV9	TRBD1	TRBJ2-7	TGTGCCAGCAGCGTGGGACAGGGGGCGGGCGGGCCATACTACGAGCAGTACTTC	CASSVGQGAGGPYYEQYF
12	.	TRBV19	.	TRBJ2-7	TGTGCCAGTAGTATGACCGGGTACGAGCAGTACTTC	CASSMTGYEQYF
15	.	TRBV5-1	TRBD2	TRBJ2-7	TGCGCCAGCAGCTTGGTACCGGGAGGGCCCTACGAGCAGTACTTC	CASSLVPGGPYEQYF
10	.	TRBV21-1	.	TRBJ1-1	TGTGCCAGCAGCAAAGAGGGGGCTTTCTTT	CASSKEGAFF
17	.	TRBV9	TRBD1	TRBJ1-2	TGTGCCAGCAGCAATAGTCGGGACAGGGGAGAGGTCTATGGCTACACCTTC	CASSNSRDRGEVYGYTF
14	.	TRBV29-1	.	TRBJ1-1	TGCAGCGTTGAAAGGGGGTTCATGAACACTGAAGCTTTCTTT	CSVERGFMNTEAFF
16	.	TRBV7-6	.	TRBJ1-6	TGTGCCAGCAGTCCCCAGGGTGGGAAGAATAATTCACCCCTCCACTTT	CASSPQGGKNNSPLHF
16	.	TRBV19	.	TRBJ1-3	TGTGCCAGTAGTACCCTTCTACAGAGCTCTGGAAACACCATATATTTT	CASSTLLQSSGNTIYF
13	.	TRBV6-6	.	TRBJ1-6	TGTGCCAGCAGCGAGCAGACTAATTCACCCCTCCACTTT	CASSEQTNSPLHF
11	.	TRBV19	.	TRBJ1-4	TGTGCCAGTAGGACAAATGAAAAACTGTTTTTT	CASRTNEKLFF
14	.	TRBV19	TRBD1	TRBJ1-1	TGTGCCAGTAGTCCAGGACAGGGACCCACTGAAGCTTTCTTT	CASSPGQGPTEAFF
13	.	TRBV2	.	TRBJ1-5	TGTGCCAGCAGCGCCGGGGACGGTCAGCCCCAGCATTTT	CASSAGDGQPQHF
15	.	TRBV10-3	.	TRBJ1-6	TGTGCCATCAGTGAGTCGACAGGATATAATTCACCCCTCCACTTT	CAISESTGYNSPLHF
14	few	TRBV5-1	TRBD1	TRBJ1-2	TGCGCCAGCAGCTTGGGGACAGGGGACTATGGCTACACCTTC	CASSLGTGDYGYTF
14	.	TRBV27	.	TRBJ1-1	TGTGCCAGCAGGCCAGGGCATATGAACACTGAAGCTTTCTTT	CASRPGHMNTEAFF
11	.	TRBV6-5	.	TRBJ2-2	TGTGCCAGCAGGGAGCCCGGGGAGCTGTTTTTT	CASREPGELFF
17	once	TRBV12-5	TRBD1	TRBJ2-7	TGTGCTAGTGGTTTGGAAGCACAGACAGGGGGGGACTACGAGCAGTACTTC	CASGLEAQTGGDYEQYF
13	.	TRBV6-1	.	TRBJ2-7	TGTGCCAGCAGTGTCGGGGATCGGTACGAGCAGTACTTC	CASSVGDRYEQYF
15	.	TRBV11-2	.	TRBJ2-7	TGTGCCAGCAGCTTCGGTCGGCCGGGGCAGGGCGAGCAGTACTTC	CASSFGRPGQGEQYF
14	.	TRBV5-1	.	TRBJ1-2	TGCGCCAGCAGCTTTGGCAGGGAGGACTATGGCTACACCTTC	CASSFGREDYGYTF
14	.	TRBV30	.	TRBJ2-7	TGTGCCTCTACACGAGGGCTCGGTCGGTACGAGCAGTACTTC	CASTRGLGRYEQYF
15	.	TRBV6-5	TRBD1	TRBJ1-1	TGTGCCAGCAGTTACAGGCACAGGGGGACCACTGAAGCTTTCTTT	CASSYRHRGTTEAFF
15	.	TRBV7-9	.	TRBJ1-2	TGTGCCAGCAGCCAAGTGAGGGAATGGCCTTATGGCTACACCTTC	CASSQVREWPYGYTF
13	.	TRBV19	TRBD1	TRBJ1-5	TGTGCCAGCCGGGACAGGGGCTATCAGCCCCAGCATTTT	CASRDRGYQPQHF